The 18 T cell receptor beta chains given below trace back to one sample, sequenced in a study of a mutant IDH1 vaccine in newly diagnosed glioma. The table came from immunoSEQ multiplex PCR; TCRdb's copy has only in-frame clones and leaves some out. The sample includes around 32,000 clones, just under 80% of them seen just once. As to time point: week 35, safety follow-up. The content of each vaccine dose was 300 ug of mutant IDH1 20-mer peptide, and topical imiquimod accompanied it. No cognate antigen is known for these TCRs. The sample in question was PBMCs, obtained from a glioma patient whose treatment included an IDH1 peptide vaccine. Receptor source: a man aged 35-49 years with glioma. Some clones in this sample may be carry-over from other donors' samples.

The chain joins TRBV4-2 to TRBJ1-1; D gene uncertain. Trimming stripped 0 bases from V and 1 base from J, with 6 bases between. The CDR3 is 14 residues long. Germline V CDR1 and CDR2: LGHNA, YNFKEQ. The CDR3 region is CASSQEGSNTEAFF. The CDR3 DNA sequence: TGTGCCAGCAGCCAAGAAGGCTCGAACACTGAAGCTTTCTTT.

In this sample, this clone turned up a few times. The chain joins TRBV30 to TRBJ1-1; the match to TRBD1 covers 8 bases. J gave up 10 bases and V 3 bases, and 7 bases lay outside the gene matches. CDR3 length: 12 amino acids. Germline CDR1 and CDR2: GTSNPN and SVGIG (reference sequence). The CDR3 loop reads CAWRDRVIGAFF. CDR3 sequence (DNA): TGTGCCTGGAGGGACAGGGTTATCGGAGCTTTCTTT.

The chain carries TRBV30 and TRBJ1-6, with D possibly matching TRBD1 (5 bases). V was pared by 8 bases and J by 11 bases, with 19 bases between. Germline CDR1 reads GTSNPN; CDR2 reads SVGIG (reference sequence). The CDR3 is 13 amino acids. Here the CDR3 reads CAAGTGDGAPLHF. The CDR3 DNA sequence: TGTGCCGCCGGCACAGGAGACGGGGCACCCCTCCACTTT.

The V call is TRBV18, the J call TRBJ1-1; 8 bases are shared with TRBD1. The CDR3 spans 16 residues. The V and J ends lost 3 bases and 1 base, in that order; junction bases with no gene match: 7. In germline, CDR1 is KGHSH, CDR2 LQKENI. CDR3 in DNA: TGTGCCAGCTCACCGCCAGGGGGCGTAGAGAACACTGAAGCTTTCTTT. It yields the protein CASSPPGGVENTEAFF.

This chain links TRBV30 with TRBJ2-3; D might be TRBD1 (6 bases). This CDR3 comprises 13 residues. Germline lookup yields CDR1 GTSNPN and CDR2 SVGIG (reference sequence). The CDR3 reads CAADRVSTDTQYF. DNA of the CDR3: TGTGCGGCGGACAGAGTAAGCACAGATACGCAGTATTTT.

J is TRBJ2-1 and V is TRBV5-1; 8 bases are shared with TRBD2. Losses at the gene ends were 3 bases for V and 9 bases for J; bases not matched to a gene: 11. This CDR3 region has 15 residues. The germline CDR1 and CDR2 sequences are SGHRS and YFSETQ. As DNA, the CDR3 is TGCGCCAGCAGCTCCTCCAGCAAAGCGGGGGTTGAGCAGTTCTTC. As protein: CASSSSSKAGVEQFF.

This chain connects TRBV10-2 to TRBJ1-6; no clear D. CDR1 is WSHSY, CDR2 SAAADI, per germline. This CDR3 comprises 19 residues. The germline V and J ends were trimmed by 0 bases and 0 bases, with 15 bases remaining between them. Here the CDR3 reads CASSESAPPGSSYNSPLHF. In DNA form, the CDR3 reads TGCGCCAGCAGTGAGTCGGCTCCTCCGGGGAGCTCCTATAATTCACCCCTCCACTTT.

J is TRBJ1-5 and V is TRBV7-8; weak D call: TRBD1 (5 bases). The CDR3 contains 16 residues. The V end lost 3 bases, the J end lost 5 bases, and 17 bases lay between the germline ends. The germline CDR1 and CDR2 sequences are SGHVS and FQNEAQ. CDR3 sequence reads: CASSLGGDRRYQPQHF. The CDR3 DNA reads as TGTGCCAGCAGCTTGGGGGGGGACCGCCGATATCAGCCCCAGCATTTT. Together with reference TRBV7-8 and TRBJ1-5, the CDR3 gives the full variable domain: GAGVSQSPRYKVAKRGQDVALRCDPISGHVSLFWYQQALGQGPEFLTYFQNEAQLDKSGLPSDRFFAERPEGSVSTLKIQRTQQEDSAVYLCASSLGGDRRYQPQHFGDGTRLSIL.

The rearrangement uses TRBV5-1 and TRBJ1-1; 7 nucleotides agree with TRBD1. This CDR3 has 17 residues. Unmatched junction bases numbered 10, after V lost 1 base and J lost 1 base. Germline values: CDR1 SGHRS, CDR2 YFSETQ. This CDR3 is CASSLRPIGQANTEAFF. CDR3 bases: TGCGCCAGCAGCTTGAGGCCCATAGGACAGGCGAACACTGAAGCTTTCTTT.

The CDR3 region is CASSLDVGQPQHF. The DNA of the CDR3 is TGTGCCAGCTCCTTAGACGTGGGGCAGCCCCAGCATTTT. J is TRBJ1-5 and V is TRBV18; no firm D call. V was clipped by 6 bases and J by 7 bases, with 13 bases between them. Germline V CDR1 and CDR2: KGHSH, LQKENI. CDR3 size: 13 residues.

Points on this clone: The DNA is left out, because the CDR3 cannot be placed on it with certainty; the CDR3 is given as TCRdb lists it. The chain employs TRBV7-9 and TRBJ2-6; TRBD2 reflects the table's D call only, with no check against the DNA. The CDR3 has 18 amino acids, counting both end residues. CDR1 and CDR2 from the germline V gene are SEHNR and FQNEAQ (reference sequence). The CDR3 is CASSSSRSIRSGANVLTF.

This rearrangement joins TRBV30 to TRBJ1-4, with D unclear. The V gene lost 2 bases and the J gene lost 2 bases, with 18 bases spanning the gap. The germline gives CDR1 GTSNPN, CDR2 SVGIG (reference sequence). This CDR3 is 17 amino acids long. The CDR3 sequence is CAWSSRGRPGTNEKLFF. The CDR3 nucleotides are TGTGCCTGGAGTTCGCGTGGCCGCCCGGGCACTAATGAAAAACTGTTTTTT.

The chain links TRBV30 to TRBJ1-1, with 7 bases fitting TRBD1. Germline CDR1 is GTSNPN and CDR2 is SVGIG (reference sequence). The CDR3 contains 13 residues. V gave up 0 bases and J gave up 4 bases; unmatched junction bases: 2. The CDR3 bases are TGTGCCTGGAGTGTAGGGGGCATCACTGAAGCTTTCTTT. Translated, it gives CAWSVGGITEAFF.

This clone was found once. The chain links TRBV2 to TRBJ1-5, with D possibly TRBD1 on 6 matching bases. Germline CDR1 is SNHLY and CDR2 is FYNNEI. The CDR3 has 13 residues. The V and J ends lost 2 bases and 7 bases respectively, with 9 bases between them. CDR3 amino acids: CASSEMGHQPQHF. The CDR3 bases are TGTGCCAGCAGTGAAATGGGACACCAGCCCCAGCATTTT.

The chain employs TRBV5-4 and TRBJ2-1; weak D call: TRBD2 (6 bases). V lost 4 bases to trimming and J lost 0 bases, with 11 bases between them. Germline V gene sequence: CDR1 SGHNT, CDR2 YYREEE (reference sequence). This CDR3 has 15 amino acids. CDR3 in amino acids: CASSIGGDSYNEQFF. The CDR3 bases are TGTGCCAGCAGCATCGGCGGGGACTCCTACAATGAGCAGTTCTTC.

The J gene is TRBJ1-2, the V gene TRBV5-1; D might be TRBD1 (5 bases). Looked up from germline, CDR1 is SGHRS and CDR2 is YFSETQ. This CDR3 has 15 residues. Trimming shortened V by 0 bases and J by 3 bases, and 12 bases separated the two germline ends. The CDR3: CASSLDQGGDYGYTF. The CDR3 DNA is TGCGCCAGCAGCTTGGATCAGGGAGGCGACTATGGCTACACCTTC.

Turning to this clone: Possible read error: a much larger clone is one base away. V and J are TRBV5-6 and TRBJ1-5; D perhaps matches TRBD1 (6 bases). Per the germline V gene, CDR1 is SGHDT and CDR2 is YYEEEE. The CDR3 sequence is 14 residues long. CDR3 sequence reads: CASSLGSSGQPQRF. CDR3 DNA sequence: TGTGCCAGCAGCTTGGGGTCTAGCGGACAGCCCCAGCGTTTT. The whole variable domain, filled in from reference TRBV5-6 and TRBJ1-5, reads DAGVTQSPTHLIKTRGQQVTLRCSPKSGHDTVSWYQQALGQGPQFIFQYYEEEERQRGNFPDRFSGHQFPNYSSELNVNALLLGDSALYLCASSLGSSGQPQRFGDGTRLSIL.

In its sample, this clone was seen a few times. The CDR3 protein is CASSELSEISNQPQHF. CDR3 sequence (DNA): TGTGCCAGCAGTGAATTATCGGAGATTAGCAATCAGCCCCAGCATTTT. J is TRBJ1-5 and V is TRBV2; D unclear. The germline V gene encodes CDR1 SNHLY and CDR2 FYNNEI. With 2 bases removed from V and 0 bases from J, the gap between germline ends came to 11 bases. The CDR3 consists of 16 residues. Full variable domain (outside the CDR3, taken from reference TRBV2 and TRBJ1-5): EPEVTQTPSHQVTQMGQEVILRCVPISNHLYFYWYRQILGQKVEFLVSFYNNEISEKSEIFDDQFSVERPDGSNFTLKIRSTKLEDSAMYFCASSELSEISNQPQHFGDGTRLSIL.